A single sample is the source of the 25 T cell receptor beta chains below, sequenced in a study of blood T cell repertoires in COVID-19. Sequencing was performed with immunoSEQ multiplex PCR; in TCRdb, only in-frame clones are kept and a portion is missing. The sample includes some 87,000 clones, approximately 82% of them seen just once. The source material was peripheral blood. The receptors derive from a man at least 80 years old with active or convalescent COVID-19.

The table lists this clone with a few counts. V gene TRBV5-1 combines with J gene TRBJ2-3; 8 nucleotides agree with TRBD2. This CDR3 comprises 15 residues. V was clipped by 0 bases and J by 1 base; unmatched bases: 1. Germline CDR1 SGHRS, CDR2 YFSETQ. The CDR3 region has the DNA TGCGCCAGCAGCTTGGGCGGGGGGCGCACAGATACGCAGTATTTT. Residues: CASSLGGGRTDTQYF. The whole variable domain, filled in from reference TRBV5-1 and TRBJ2-3, reads KAGVTQTPRYLIKTRGQQVTLSCSPISGHRSVSWYQQTPGQGLQFLFEYFSETQRNKGNFPGRFSGRQFSNSRSEMNVSTLELGDSALYLCASSLGGGRTDTQYFGPGTRLTVL.

The V gene is TRBV10-2, the J gene TRBJ2-5; perhaps TRBD1 as D (6 bases). The germline V gene has CDR1 WSHSY and CDR2 SAAADI. V was pared by 0 bases and J by 1 base, with 12 bases between. This CDR3 contains 16 residues. The CDR3 here is CASSESTGRGQETQYF. The CDR3 coding sequence is TGCGCCAGCAGTGAGTCGACAGGCAGGGGCCAAGAGACCCAGTACTTC.

The chain couples TRBV12-2 to TRBJ1-1; TRBD1, the table's D call, lacks a check against the DNA. TRBV12-2 is a listed pseudogene. The CDR3 loop spans 16 amino acids. The CDR3 region is CASRLQGTYLDTEAFF. In DNA, the CDR3 is TGTGCAAGTCGCCTACAGGGGACGTACTTAGACACTGAAGCTTTCTTT.

The rearrangement links TRBV7-6 to TRBJ1-2; no reliable D call. The CDR3 runs to 16 residues. V lost 0 bases and J lost 1, with 12 bases in between. Looked up from germline, CDR1 is SGHVS and CDR2 is FNYEAQ. The DNA for the CDR3 is TGTGCCAGCAGCTTAGCCACGGGTTTGAGTAACTATGGCTACACCTTC. Translating it yields CASSLATGLSNYGYTF.

The CDR3 here is CAIASAGTNEKLFF. DNA of the CDR3: TGTGCCATAGCCTCGGCAGGGACTAATGAAAAACTGTTTTTT. The chain employs TRBV10-3 and TRBJ1-4, with a possible D match to TRBD1 (5 bases). Trimming took off 9 bases at V and 2 bases at J, with 13 bases between the two ends. Germline V CDR1 and CDR2: ENHRY, SYGVKD. This CDR3 is built from 14 residues.

This chain connects TRBV6-2 or TRBV6-3 to TRBJ2-1; TRBD1 agrees at 9 bases. CDR1 MNHEY and CDR2 SVGEGT come from the germline V gene. Trimming took 2 bases from V and 8 from J; bases not matched to a gene: 13. This CDR3 has 17 amino acids. CDR3 amino acids: CASSYTPGTGLEDEQFF. The CDR3 coding sequence is TGTGCCAGCAGTTACACCCCAGGGACAGGGTTGGAAGATGAGCAGTTCTTC.

The gene calls are TRBV7-2 and TRBJ2-3; D is perhaps TRBD2 (5 bases). The CDR3 is 13 amino acids. From germline, CDR1 is SGHTA and CDR2 FQGNSA. V was shortened by 1 base and J by 7 bases, with 9 bases between the two germline ends. CDR3: CASSLGSEYTQYF. CDR3 in DNA: TGTGCCAGCAGCTTAGGTAGCGAATATACGCAGTATTTT.

The CDR3 nucleotides read TGTGCCAGCAGCAGCCGACAGATTTACGAGCAGTACTTC. The encoded protein is CASSSRQIYEQYF. The chain links TRBV13 to TRBJ2-7, with D possibly being TRBD1 (5 bases). Germline CDR1 and CDR2: PRHDT and FYEKMQ (reference sequence). V was pared by 5 bases and J by 4 bases, with 12 bases between. CDR3 length: 13 residues.

The table lists this clone with a few counts. The chain has TRBV3-1 (or the pseudogene TRBV3-2) and TRBJ1-2; 8 bases line up with TRBD1. This CDR3 comprises 14 residues. The V and J ends lost 2 bases and 11 bases, in that order; junction bases with no gene match: 10. Germline V lookup: CDR1 LGHDT, CDR2 YNNKEL (reference sequence). The CDR3 DNA reads as TGTGCCAGCAGCCAACCGGGACAGGCCTACTTTTACACCTTC. Its protein product is CASSQPGQAYFYTF.

A note on this clone: In the same sample, other DNA sequences code for this CDR3. The chain has TRBV19 and TRBJ1-2; 7 bases are a match to TRBD1. CDR3 length equals 13 residues. Germline V gene data show CDR1 as LNHDA and CDR2 as SQIVND (reference sequence). With V trimmed by 8 bases and J by 4 bases, 7 bases remained unmatched. CDR3 in amino acids: CASGDRDSYGYTF. The CDR3 DNA reads as TGTGCCAGTGGGGACAGAGACTCCTATGGCTACACCTTC.

V and J are TRBV2 and TRBJ2-2, with 8 positions matching TRBD2. This CDR3 spans 14 amino acids. With 9 bases clipped from V and 0 bases from J, the junction kept 3 bases outside the gene matches. Germline loops: CDR1 SNHLY, CDR2 FYNNEI. DNA for the CDR3: TGTGCCAGTGTAGCGGGGACGAACACCGGGGAGCTGTTTTTT. It yields the protein CASVAGTNTGELFF.

The chain uses TRBV19 and TRBJ1-4; weak D call: TRBD1 (6 bases). CDR1 is LNHDA and CDR2 is SQIVND in the germline V gene (reference sequence). With 5 bases removed from V and 1 base from J, the gap between germline ends came to 11 bases. This CDR3 region has 15 residues. The CDR3 protein is CASSPIRGTNEKLFF. The CDR3 region has the DNA TGTGCCAGTAGTCCAATCAGGGGAACTAATGAAAAACTGTTTTTT.

V is TRBV19 and J is TRBJ1-1, with D possibly TRBD1 on 5 matching bases. This CDR3 is 16 amino acids long. Trimming left V 3 bases short and J 1 base short, with 15 bases between. Germline V gene data show CDR1 as LNHDA and CDR2 as SQIVND (reference sequence). CDR3 in amino acids: CASSIGGNWENTEAFF. The CDR3 DNA reads TGTGCCAGTAGTATTGGGGGGAATTGGGAGAACACTGAAGCTTTCTTT.

The CDR3: CASSLVGWRGSGNTIYF. CDR3 coding DNA: TGTGCCAGCAGCTTAGTCGGGTGGAGGGGCTCTGGAAACACCATATATTTT. The V call is TRBV7-8, the J call TRBJ1-3; D possibly corresponds to TRBD1 (5 bases). Trimming took off 1 base at V and 0 bases at J, with 13 bases between the two ends. The CDR3 is 17 residues long. Germline values: CDR1 SGHVS, CDR2 FQNEAQ.

This clone appeared once. The chain couples TRBV6-5 to TRBJ1-4; the D is unclear. Per germline, CDR1 MNHEY and CDR2 SVGAGI. Trimming took 7 bases from V and 8 from J, leaving 5 bases between them. The CDR3 covers 10 residues. CDR3 sequence: CASKEEKLFF. DNA for the CDR3: TGTGCCAGCAAGGAGGAAAAACTGTTTTTT.

This chain uses TRBV18 with TRBJ2-7; a weak D match, TRBD1 (6 bases). The CDR3 has 12 amino acids. V was pared by 3 bases and J by 7 bases, with 10 bases between. Germline lookup yields CDR1 KGHSH and CDR2 LQKENI. The CDR3 loop reads CASSPSGEEQYF. The CDR3 DNA is TGTGCCAGCTCACCTTCAGGGGAAGAGCAGTACTTC.

The gene calls are TRBV29-1 and TRBJ2-7, with D perhaps being TRBD1 or TRBD2 (7 bases each). Germline CDR1 is SQVTM and CDR2 is ANQGSEA. The CDR3 has 13 residues. Trimming took 7 bases from V and 3 from J, leaving 16 bases between them. The CDR3: CSAGGAVFYEQYF. Written as DNA, the CDR3 is TGCAGCGCAGGGGGGGCCGTTTTCTACGAGCAGTACTTC.

The chain links TRBV2 to TRBJ1-5; D is unresolved. Trimming pared 4 bases from V and 7 bases from J, leaving 11 bases between. The germline V gene encodes CDR1 SNHLY and CDR2 FYNNEI. CDR3 length: 13 residues. CDR3 protein: CASSGGVGQPQHF. The CDR3 DNA sequence: TGTGCCAGCAGTGGCGGGGTAGGGCAGCCCCAGCATTTT.

This clone was counted a single time. The chain recombines TRBV18 with TRBJ2-7; D perhaps matches TRBD2 (6 bases). Trimming took off 6 bases at V and 4 bases at J, with 13 bases between the two ends. The length of the CDR3 is 13 residues. Per germline, CDR1 KGHSH and CDR2 LQKENI. CDR3: CASSVSAGYEQYF. The CDR3 coding sequence is TGTGCCAGCTCCGTCTCGGCGGGGTACGAGCAGTACTTC.

The chain recombines TRBV2 with TRBJ2-6; D perhaps matches TRBD2 (6 bases). The CDR3 is 15 residues long. The germline V gene encodes CDR1 SNHLY and CDR2 FYNNEI. Trimming cost V 4 bases and J 0 bases, with 7 bases left between them. The CDR3 DNA follows: TGTGCCAGCAGTGTGGAGGGCTCTGGGGCCAACGTCCTGACTTTC. Its protein product is CASSVEGSGANVLTF.

V usage is TRBV12-2 and J usage is TRBJ1-1; the D call in the table, TRBD1, was not verified against the DNA. TRBV12-2 is annotated as a pseudogene. The CDR3 is 19 amino acids. CDR3 sequence: CASHLGLGQGSNLDTEAFF. The CDR3 nucleotides are TGTGCAAGTCATCTTGGACTGGGACAGGGAAGTAATTTGGACACTGAAGCTTTCTTT.

This CDR3 is CASSLDAGGAEGSNSPLHF. The CDR3, as DNA: TGCGCCAGCAGCTTGGATGCAGGGGGCGCCGAAGGGAGTAATTCACCCCTCCACTTT. The rearrangement uses TRBV5-1 and TRBJ1-6, with 8 nucleotides matching TRBD1. J gave up 6 bases and V 0 bases, and 14 bases lay outside the gene matches. The CDR3 runs 19 residues. Germline-derived CDR1 and CDR2 are SGHRS and YFSETQ.

The chain couples TRBV7-3 to TRBJ2-1, with 9 nucleotides matching TRBD2. CDR1 SGHTA and CDR2 FQGTGA come from the germline V gene. The V and J ends lost 5 bases and 5 bases, in that order; junction bases with no gene match: 7. The CDR3 spans 15 residues. CDR3 in amino acids: CASSPAGGPHNEQFF. In DNA form, the CDR3 reads TGTGCCAGCAGCCCCGCGGGGGGGCCCCACAATGAGCAGTTCTTC. The whole variable domain, remainder taken from reference TRBV7-3 and TRBJ2-1, is GAGVSQTPSNKVTEKGKYVELRCDPISGHTALYWYRQSLGQGPEFLIYFQGTGAADDSGLPNDRFFAVRPEGSVSTLKIQRTERGDSAVYLCASSPAGGPHNEQFFGPGTRLTVL.

The chain has TRBV6-5 and TRBJ2-3; 8 nucleotides line up with TRBD2. J gave up 3 bases and V 0 bases, and 5 bases lay outside the gene matches. CDR1 and CDR2 from the germline V gene are MNHEY and SVGAGI. The CDR3 is 16 amino acids. The DNA for the CDR3 is TGTGCCAGCAGTTACTCTCTAGCGGGCGGAACAGATACGCAGTATTTT. Protein sequence: CASSYSLAGGTDTQYF.

The rearrangement joins TRBV3-1 (or the pseudogene TRBV3-2) to TRBJ1-5; 9 nucleotides agree with TRBD1. The germline gives CDR1 LGHDT, CDR2 YNNKEL (reference sequence). Trimming removed 0 bases from V and 6 bases from J; junction bases left unmatched: 12. This CDR3 region has 18 residues. The CDR3 region has the DNA TGTGCCAGCAGCCAAGATAGAACAGGGGGCTCGAGGGGTCAGCCCCAGCATTTT. It encodes CASSQDRTGGSRGQPQHF.